These 30 T cell receptor beta chains were sequenced from one sample in a study of blood T cells in healthy people across ages. A sample-barcoded 5' primer and a J-beta primer mix were used in a second PCR of roughly 6 to 11 cycles. TCRdb ran MiXCR on the 5' RACE reads and lists one entry per CDR3 protein. The sample yields around 940,000 distinct CDR3 sequences, 45% to 60% seen once. Material for sequencing was blood. The receptor source for this set is a woman in her fifties or sixties in good health.

The chain uses TRBV7-2 and TRBJ2-1, with 12 bases that match TRBD2. The germline gives CDR1 SGHTA, CDR2 FQGNSA. The CDR3 loop spans 16 amino acids. J was trimmed by 5 bases and V by 7 bases; bases with no gene match: 9. The CDR3, as DNA: TGTGCCAGCACCCTCCGGACTAGCGGGATGCACAATGAGCAGTTCTTC. It encodes CASTLRTSGMHNEQFF.

V gene TRBV2 combines with J gene TRBJ1-1; D ambiguous. The CDR3 totals 13 residues. V lost 4 bases and J lost 0, with 6 bases in between. The germline gives CDR1 SNHLY, CDR2 FYNNEI. The CDR3 loop is CASSVSLNTEAFF. The CDR3 region has the DNA TGTGCCAGCAGTGTTAGTTTGAACACTGAAGCTTTCTTT.

Comments on this clonotype: A read error is possible here, since a much larger clone lies one base away. The CDR3 nucleotides are TGTGCCAGCGCACAGGACAGGGTATCGGGCTACACCTTC. This codes for CASAQDRVSGYTF. This chain links TRBV18 with TRBJ1-2; TRBD1 matches 8 bases. This CDR3 is 13 amino acids long. J lost 8 bases, V lost 8 bases, and 10 bases had no gene match. The germline V gene has CDR1 KGHSH and CDR2 LQKENI.

The CDR3 DNA is TGCGCCAGCAGCCAAGATCCTCAGGGTAGGGTCTACGAGCAGTACTTC. This codes for CASSQDPQGRVYEQYF. This sequence joins TRBV4-1 and TRBJ2-5, with TRBD1 as a possible D gene (5 bases). The DNA matches TRBJ2-7 better at its end, which makes the J call doubtful. This CDR3 is 16 amino acids long. The germline CDR1 and CDR2 sequences are MGHRA and YSYEKL.

This clonotype was detected a few times. The CDR3 sequence: CSVETLAGGETQYF. The CDR3 bases are TGCAGCGTTGAGACGCTAGCGGGAGGAGAGACCCAGTACTTC. The chain combines TRBV29-1 with TRBJ2-5; 11 bases are a match to TRBD2. Per germline, CDR1 SQVTM and CDR2 ANQGSEA. Trimming at V came to 3 bases and at J to 4 bases, leaving 4 bases not matched to a gene. The CDR3 contains 14 residues.

The gene calls are TRBV7-2 and TRBJ2-1; D remains unclear. The CDR3 runs to 17 residues. Trimming shortened V by 0 bases and J by 5 bases, and 17 bases separated the two germline ends. Germline assignment: CDR1 SGHTA and CDR2 FQGNSA. CDR3 residues: CASSLAPTGPKDNEQFF. CDR3 bases: TGTGCCAGCAGCTTAGCACCGACTGGCCCTAAGGACAATGAGCAGTTCTTC.

J is TRBJ2-1 and V is TRBV20-1, with D perhaps TRBD1 or TRBD2 (5 bases each). The J call may be mistaken, given a closer DNA end match to TRBJ2-7. The CDR3 has 15 residues. Germline lookup yields CDR1 DFQATT and CDR2 SNEGSKA (reference sequence). The CDR3 region has the DNA TGCAGTGCTAGCAAGGCCGGGGCCCCTTACAATGAGCAGTACTTC. Amino acid sequence: CSASKAGAPYNEQYF.

The chain employs TRBV18 and TRBJ1-5, with 7 bases identical to TRBD1. Germline V gene data show CDR1 as KGHSH and CDR2 as LQKENI. This CDR3 has 15 amino acids. V was clipped by 4 bases and J by 4 bases; unmatched bases: 7. Here the CDR3 reads CASSHGQVHNQPQHF. CDR3 DNA sequence: TGTGCCAGCTCACATGGACAGGTCCATAATCAGCCCCAGCATTTT.

This clonotype was detected only a few times. The rearrangement links TRBV7-9 to TRBJ2-1; 12 positions match TRBD2. The CDR3 has 15 residues. V lost 2 bases and J lost 9; bases outside the gene matches: 5. Germline V gene data show CDR1 as SEHNR and CDR2 as FQNEAQ (reference sequence). The CDR3 sequence: CASSLPGLAGTEQFF. The CDR3 nucleotides are TGTGCCAGCAGCTTACCGGGACTAGCGGGTACTGAGCAGTTCTTC.

This clonotype came up a few times. The chain links TRBV21-1 to TRBJ1-2; the DNA was not compared with TRBD1, the D call given in the table. TRBV21-1 has pseudogene status. The CDR3 runs 12 residues. The CDR3 region is CASRQGDYGYTF. The CDR3 DNA sequence: TGTGCCAGTAGACAGGGTGACTATGGCTACACCTTC.

The chain links TRBV28 to TRBJ1-5, with D unresolved. CDR1 MDHEN and CDR2 SYDVKM come from the germline V gene. V was shortened by 5 bases and J by 0 bases, with 11 bases between the two germline ends. CDR3 length: 15 residues. This CDR3 reads CASSLQEYSNQPQHF. The DNA for the CDR3 is TGTGCCAGCAGTCTTCAGGAATATAGCAATCAGCCCCAGCATTTT.

The chain combines TRBV18 with TRBJ2-3, with 13 bases that match TRBD2. Germline CDR1 is KGHSH and CDR2 is LQKENI. Unmatched junction bases numbered 3, after V lost 4 bases and J lost 5 bases. The CDR3 extends over 15 amino acids. CDR3 DNA: TGTGCCAGCTCACAGACTAGCGGGAGGCAAGATACGCAGTATTTT. The encoded protein is CASSQTSGRQDTQYF.

This rearrangement joins TRBV24-1 to TRBJ2-1, with D unclear. Trimming shortened V by 1 base and J by 5 bases, and 8 bases separated the two germline ends. CDR3 length: 14 amino acids. Germline V lookup: CDR1 KGHDR, CDR2 SFDVKD. CDR3 in DNA: TGTGCCACCAGTGATTTTCGATCAGACAATGAGCAGTTCTTC. Residues: CATSDFRSDNEQFF.

This clonotype was seen a few times. The V call is TRBV28, the J call TRBJ2-7; 8 bases match TRBD2. Germline V gene lookup returns CDR1 MDHEN and CDR2 SYDVKM. Trimming took 10 bases from V and 0 from J; bases not matched to a gene: 8. The length of the CDR3 is 14 residues. CDR3 sequence (DNA): TGTGCCACCCGGACTAGCCAACACTCCTACGAGCAGTACTTC. It translates to CATRTSQHSYEQYF.

The genes are TRBV7-2 and TRBJ1-2; D is unclear. From germline, CDR1 is SGHTA and CDR2 FQGNSA. This CDR3 is 13 amino acids long. Trimming stripped 5 bases from V and 2 bases from J, with 9 bases between. CDR3 sequence (DNA): TGTGCCAGCAGCAACCGGCCAAACTATGGCTACACCTTC. It encodes CASSNRPNYGYTF.

The CDR3 protein is CSARGSGGPAYGYTF. The CDR3 DNA follows: TGCAGTGCTAGAGGGTCAGGAGGTCCCGCTTATGGCTACACCTTC. V and J are TRBV20-1 and TRBJ1-2; unclear D gene. The germline gives CDR1 DFQATT, CDR2 SNEGSKA (reference sequence). Trimming took 1 base from V and 5 from J, leaving 17 bases between them. CDR3 size: 15 residues.

Regarding this clonotype: One end of the junction fails to match germline, which may point to a read error. This chain joins TRBV28 and TRBJ2-1; D tentatively reads TRBD1 or TRBD2 (6 bases each). The J call may be in error: the DNA end matches TRBJ2-7 better. The CDR3 runs 21 residues. Per germline, CDR1 MDHEN and CDR2 SYDVKM. CDR3 bases: TGTGCCGGCAGTTTATTGGGGGCCGGAGGGCGAGGCGGGACTCGGAACAATGAGCAGTACTTC. It is translated as CAGSLLGAGGRGGTRNNEQYF.

J is TRBJ1-6 and V is TRBV5-6; TRBD1 matches at 7 bases. Germline loops: CDR1 SGHDT, CDR2 YYEEEE. This CDR3 region has 16 residues. Trimming took 0 bases from V and 8 from J; bases not matched to a gene: 8. The CDR3 DNA reads as TGTGCCAGCAGCTTGGCAAGACAGGGCCCGGATTCACCCCTCCACTTT. Translated, it gives CASSLARQGPDSPLHF.

The chain combines TRBV28 with TRBJ2-7; 11 bases are shared with TRBD2. Trimming at V came to 3 bases and at J to 4 bases, leaving 11 bases not matched to a gene. This CDR3 is 17 amino acids long. Germline V gene sequence: CDR1 MDHEN, CDR2 SYDVKM. The CDR3 reads CASSFRPSGRKVYEQYF. The CDR3 DNA follows: TGTGCCAGCAGTTTTCGTCCTAGCGGGAGGAAAGTTTACGAGCAGTACTTC.

V gene TRBV27 combines with J gene TRBJ1-6; TRBD1 is a possible D gene (5 bases). Germline V gene sequence: CDR1 MNHEY, CDR2 SMNVEV (reference sequence). CDR3 size: 12 residues. The CDR3 here is CAGLDFISPLHF. As DNA, the CDR3 is TGTGCGGGACTGGACTTTATTTCACCCCTCCACTTT.

The chain employs TRBV6-1 and TRBJ2-3, with 8 positions matching TRBD2. V lost 6 bases to trimming and J lost 4 bases; unmatched junction nucleotides: 9. The germline gives CDR1 MNHNS, CDR2 SASEGT. The CDR3 runs 15 residues. CDR3 nucleotide sequence: TGTGCCAGCAGGGGTAGCGGGAATCGCGCAGATACGCAGTATTTT. Translating gives CASRGSGNRADTQYF.

The genes are TRBV6-5 and TRBJ1-5; 7 bases match TRBD1. Germline-derived CDR1 and CDR2 are MNHEY and SVGAGI. The V gene end was trimmed by 0 bases and the J gene end by 3 bases; junction bases not matched to a gene: 2. The CDR3 sequence is 15 residues long. CDR3 in amino acids: CASSYSRGINQPQHF. CDR3 coding DNA: TGTGCCAGCAGTTACTCCAGGGGGATCAATCAGCCCCAGCATTTT.

The chain combines TRBV27 with TRBJ2-5; 8 bases line up with TRBD1. The J call may not be correct, given that the DNA end is closer to TRBJ2-7. Germline-derived CDR1 and CDR2 are MNHEY and SMNVEV (reference sequence). The CDR3 is 15 residues long. Here the CDR3 reads CASTSHRTGSTEQYF. The CDR3 coding sequence is TGTGCCAGCACCTCCCACCGGACAGGGTCCACCGAGCAGTACTTC.

This rearrangement joins TRBV20-1 to TRBJ2-5; D might be TRBD1 or TRBD2, each matching 5 bases. This CDR3 region has 16 residues. Germline CDR1 DFQATT, CDR2 SNEGSKA (reference sequence). Trimming removed 5 bases at V and 5 bases at J, with 24 bases between. In nucleotides, the CDR3 is TGCAGTGCTCCTCGCCATAGGGACCCAGTCTACGAGACCCAGTACTTC. Its translation: CSAPRHRDPVYETQYF.

J is TRBJ1-1 and V is TRBV5-1; D unclear. The CDR3 runs 14 residues. V lost 4 bases and J 1 base, leaving 11 bases between the germline ends. CDR1 is SGHRS and CDR2 is YFSETQ in the germline V gene. CDR3 nucleotide sequence: TGCGCCAGCAGCCGAGGACTGGGGAACACTGAAGCTTTCTTT. As protein: CASSRGLGNTEAFF.

This clonotype was detected only a few times. The chain has TRBV4-3 and TRBJ2-7; D is undetermined. The CDR3 runs to 13 residues. V was trimmed by 4 bases and J by 3 bases, leaving 10 bases between them. Germline values: CDR1 LGHNA, CDR2 YSLEER. DNA for the CDR3: TGCGCCAGCAGCCCGTCTGTAAACTACGAGCAGTACTTC. Its protein product is CASSPSVNYEQYF.

The rearrangement joins TRBV7-9 to TRBJ1-2; no clear D. Germline V gene data show CDR1 as SEHNR and CDR2 as FQNEAQ (reference sequence). CDR3 length: 12 amino acids. The V gene lost 0 bases and the J gene lost 8 bases, with 7 bases spanning the gap. DNA for the CDR3: TGTGCCAGCAGCTTAGCACACTCCGGCTACACCTTC. Amino acid sequence: CASSLAHSGYTF.

A word on this clonotype: One end of the junction varies from germline; a read error may be responsible. The J gene is TRBJ2-6, the V gene TRBV27; 12 nucleotides agree with TRBD1. Germline-derived CDR1 and CDR2 are MNHEY and SMNVEV (reference sequence). The CDR3 totals 18 residues. The CDR3 loop reads CASSLLGQGASGPNVLTF. CDR3 DNA sequence: TGTGCCAGCAGTTTGCTGGGACAGGGGGCCTCTGGGCCCAACGTCCTGACTTTC.

The chain employs TRBV3-1 and TRBJ1-6; 8 positions agree with TRBD1. There are 14 residues in the CDR3. Unmatched junction bases numbered 7, after V lost 7 bases and J lost 8 bases. CDR1 is LGHDT and CDR2 is YNNKEL in the germline V gene (reference sequence). The CDR3 here is CASKTRGLHSPLHF. The CDR3 DNA follows: TGTGCCAGCAAGACCAGGGGGCTTCATTCACCCCTCCACTTT.

This clonotype was counted between two and nine times. This chain links TRBV6-5 with TRBJ2-1; D perhaps matches TRBD2 (6 bases). The CDR3 is 14 amino acids. The V and J ends lost 0 bases and 9 bases respectively, with 12 bases between them. Germline V CDR1 and CDR2: MNHEY, SVGAGI. The chain's CDR3 is CASSYSSGVVEQFF. The CDR3 DNA reads TGTGCCAGCAGTTACTCGTCGGGGGTGGTTGAGCAGTTCTTC.